This TCR beta chain was documented in a study of blood T cell repertoires in COVID-19. Study in general: Spain, Italy and the United States supplied samples that represented acute and convalescent COVID-19. Sources were T cells, B-cell-depleted T cells, or PBMCs; the material itself was cDNA or gDNA.

Per the authors' pipeline: Counts of nucleated cells, estimated from reference gene primer amplification, were obtained. Clones were sequenced by immunoSEQ multiplex PCR, and TCRdb holds only the in-frame ones, with some missing. V, J and clone size are taken as reported in that table, and D and trimming were inferred from the DNA itself. The sample yields 350,000 or so clones, around 83% seen once. A single count supports this clone. Sequencing used peripheral blood. The sequence came from a man aged 25 to 40 with active or convalescent COVID-19.

In DNA, the CDR3 is TGTGCCAGCAGTTACGGAGAGCTGAACACTGAAGCTTTCTTT. It is translated as CASSYGELNTEAFF. The J gene is TRBJ1-1, the V gene TRBV6-2 or TRBV6-3; D not certain. CDR1 MNHEY and CDR2 SVGEGT come from the germline V gene. The V gene lost 2 bases and the J gene lost 0 bases, with 7 bases spanning the gap. This CDR3 has 14 amino acids.